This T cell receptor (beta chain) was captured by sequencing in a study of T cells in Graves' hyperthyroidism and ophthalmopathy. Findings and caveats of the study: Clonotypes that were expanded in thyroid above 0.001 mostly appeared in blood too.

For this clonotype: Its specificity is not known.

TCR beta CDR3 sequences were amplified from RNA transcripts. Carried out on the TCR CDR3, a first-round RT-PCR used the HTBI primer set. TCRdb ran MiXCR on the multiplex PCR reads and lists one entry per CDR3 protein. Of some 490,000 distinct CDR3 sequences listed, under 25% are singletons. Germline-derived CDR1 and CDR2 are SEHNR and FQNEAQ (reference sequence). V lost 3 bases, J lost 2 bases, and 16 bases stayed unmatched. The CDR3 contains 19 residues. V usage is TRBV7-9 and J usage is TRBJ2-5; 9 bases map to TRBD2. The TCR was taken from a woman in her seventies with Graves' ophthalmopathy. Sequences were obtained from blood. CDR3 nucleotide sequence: TGTGCCAGCAGCTTGTTCGGGCTAGCGGGGCACTTATCTCAAGAGACCCAGTACTTC. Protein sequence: CASSLFGLAGHLSQETQYF.